This T cell receptor beta chain stems from a study of OX40 agonist ivuxolimab in advanced cancers. Whole-study findings and limits: Expansion of clones was among the lowest in partial responders at 0.1-3.0 mg/kg.

No patient had autoimmune disease or received systemic immunosuppression. Samples of blood were obtained at baseline, on cycle 4 day 1, and on cycle 7 day 1. Of note for this clone: The antigen remains unidentified.

Only in-frame clones appear in the TCRdb table, and some are missing; sequencing was by immunoSEQ multiplex PCR. The sample contains roughly 41,000 clones, about 79% of which appear only once. The CDR3 contains 15 residues. Germline assignment: CDR1 SGHRS and CDR2 YFSETQ. Between the trimmed V and J ends, which lost 1 base and 1 base, there was a span of 11 bases. The sequencing used CD4+ or CD8+ T cells sorted from blood, collected in a trial of the OX40 agonist ivuxolimab. The sequence was obtained from an adult with an advanced solid tumor such as melanoma, head and neck, liver or kidney cancer. The V and J genes are TRBV5-1 and TRBJ1-1; D remains unclear. CDR3 loop: CASSLIQERNTEAFF. CDR3 sequence (DNA): TGCGCCAGCAGCTTGATTCAGGAGAGGAACACTGAAGCTTTCTTT.